The rows below give T cell receptor beta chains drawn from one sample of a study of cytomegalovirus exposure and HLA in healthy donors. Data came from immunoSEQ multiplex PCR; TCRdb stores just in-frame clones and leaves some out. The sample consists of roughly 99,000 clones, about 74% of them appearing once. Sequencing was done on a sample of PBMCs. All receptors come from a male donor in good health and CMV-seronegative. The CDR3 runs from the conserved cysteine through the conserved F or W. D genes are given only for firm matches. Size is omitted from some rows. Given values are once, few, many or a class for expanded clones.

j_call: TRBJ2-7; d_call: TRBD2; clone_size: -; v_call: TRBV28; cdr3_aa: CASTLGGSGEQYF; cdr3_nt: TGTGCCAGCACCTTGGGGGGGTCGGGGGAGCAGTACTTC
j_call: TRBJ2-2; d_call: TRBD1; clone_size: -; v_call: TRBV4-1; cdr3_aa: CASSQAGQGFGGELFF; cdr3_nt: TGCGCCAGCAGCCAAGCGGGACAGGGATTCGGCGGGGAGCTGTTTTTT
j_call: TRBJ2-7; d_call: TRBD2; clone_size: -; v_call: TRBV6-1; cdr3_aa: CASSEFGAGVYEQYF; cdr3_nt: TGTGCCAGCAGTGAATTTGGAGCGGGAGTATACGAGCAGTACTTC
j_call: TRBJ2-5; d_call: TRBD1; clone_size: -; v_call: TRBV28; cdr3_aa: CATSRGRGYQETQYF; cdr3_nt: TGTGCCACAAGCCGGGGCAGGGGGTACCAAGAGACCCAGTACTTC
j_call: TRBJ2-2; d_call: TRBD1; clone_size: once; v_call: TRBV28; cdr3_aa: CASSHTRDREYRAGDTGELFF; cdr3_nt: TGTGCCAGCAGTCACACCCGGGACAGGGAGTATCGGGCGGGAGACACCGGGGAGCTGTTTTTT
j_call: TRBJ2-1; d_call: -; clone_size: -; v_call: TRBV6-5; cdr3_aa: CASSYTGRWEQFF; cdr3_nt: TGTGCCAGCAGCTACACAGGGAGATGGGAGCAGTTCTTC
j_call: TRBJ1-1; d_call: -; clone_size: few; v_call: TRBV27; cdr3_aa: CASSFRTGLTEAFF; cdr3_nt: TGTGCCAGCAGTTTTCGTACAGGGTTGACTGAAGCTTTCTTT
j_call: TRBJ2-5; d_call: -; clone_size: -; v_call: TRBV18; cdr3_aa: CASSPQETQYF; cdr3_nt: TGTGCCAGCTCTCCTCAAGAGACCCAGTACTTC
j_call: TRBJ1-1; d_call: -; clone_size: -; v_call: TRBV9; cdr3_aa: CASSVGVSMNTEAFF; cdr3_nt: TGTGCCAGCAGCGTAGGAGTCTCAATGAACACTGAAGCTTTCTTT
j_call: TRBJ1-1; d_call: -; clone_size: medium-sized; v_call: TRBV29-1; cdr3_aa: CSVDEPRGTEAFF; cdr3_nt: TGCAGCGTTGATGAACCCCGGGGGACTGAAGCTTTCTTT
j_call: TRBJ2-2; d_call: -; clone_size: -; v_call: TRBV6-1; cdr3_aa: CASRGRPLTGELFF; cdr3_nt: TGTGCCAGCAGGGGCAGACCGCTCACCGGGGAGCTGTTTTTT
j_call: TRBJ2-5; d_call: TRBD2; clone_size: -; v_call: TRBV19; cdr3_aa: CASSIRVAGVGETQYF; cdr3_nt: TGTGCCAGTAGTATTCGGGTAGCGGGAGTGGGAGAGACCCAGTACTTC
j_call: TRBJ2-4; d_call: -; clone_size: few; v_call: TRBV5-4; cdr3_aa: CASSTTLAKNIQYF; cdr3_nt: TGTGCCAGCAGCACAACCTTAGCCAAAAACATTCAGTACTTC
j_call: TRBJ2-7; d_call: TRBD2; clone_size: -; v_call: TRBV27; cdr3_aa: CASSLRVAGLITYEQYF; cdr3_nt: TGTGCCAGCAGTTTAAGGGTAGCGGGTTTAATTACCTACGAGCAGTACTTC
j_call: TRBJ1-5; d_call: -; clone_size: -; v_call: TRBV27; cdr3_aa: CASSWGGLRNQPQHF; cdr3_nt: TGTGCCAGCAGTTGGGGGGGCCTAAGAAATCAGCCCCAGCATTTT
j_call: TRBJ2-7; d_call: -; clone_size: few; v_call: TRBV5-1; cdr3_aa: CASSPLMSASSYEQYF; cdr3_nt: TGCGCCAGCAGCCCCCTTATGAGCGCGAGCTCCTACGAGCAGTACTTC
j_call: TRBJ2-1; d_call: TRBD2; clone_size: few; v_call: TRBV28; cdr3_aa: CASRETSGRGNEQFF; cdr3_nt: TGTGCCAGCAGAGAGACTAGCGGGAGGGGGAATGAGCAGTTCTTC
j_call: TRBJ2-7; d_call: -; clone_size: -; v_call: TRBV5-1; cdr3_aa: CASSTRGQGNEQYF; cdr3_nt: TGCGCCAGCAGCACCCGTGGTCAGGGAAACGAGCAGTACTTC
j_call: TRBJ2-7; d_call: TRBD2; clone_size: once; v_call: TRBV11-2; cdr3_aa: CASSPAGRNYEQYF; cdr3_nt: TGTGCCAGCAGCCCAGCGGGACGAAACTACGAGCAGTACTTC
j_call: TRBJ1-2; d_call: -; clone_size: -; v_call: TRBV27; cdr3_aa: CASSLGADPYGYTF; cdr3_nt: TGTGCCAGCAGTTTAGGGGCCGACCCTTATGGCTACACCTTC
j_call: TRBJ2-3; d_call: -; clone_size: -; v_call: TRBV5-1; cdr3_aa: CASSLARGLRTDTQYF; cdr3_nt: TGCGCCAGCAGCTTGGCCAGGGGCCTACGCACAGATACGCAGTATTTT
j_call: TRBJ2-7; d_call: -; clone_size: -; v_call: TRBV30; cdr3_aa: CAWSYSLAYEQYF; cdr3_nt: TGTGCCTGGAGTTACTCGCTTGCCTACGAGCAGTACTTC